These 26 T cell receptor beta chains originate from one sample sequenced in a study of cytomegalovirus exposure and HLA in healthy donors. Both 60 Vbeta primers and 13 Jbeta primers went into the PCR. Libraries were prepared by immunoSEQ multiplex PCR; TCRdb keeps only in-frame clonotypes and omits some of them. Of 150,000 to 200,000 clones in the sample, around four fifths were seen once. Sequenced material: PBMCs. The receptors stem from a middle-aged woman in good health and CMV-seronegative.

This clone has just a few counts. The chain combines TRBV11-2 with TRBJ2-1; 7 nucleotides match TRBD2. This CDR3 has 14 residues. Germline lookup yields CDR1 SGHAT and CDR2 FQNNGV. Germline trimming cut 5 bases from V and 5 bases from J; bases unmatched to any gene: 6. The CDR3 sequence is CASSARTSNNEQFF. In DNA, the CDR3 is TGTGCCAGCAGCGCCCGGACTAGTAACAATGAGCAGTTCTTC. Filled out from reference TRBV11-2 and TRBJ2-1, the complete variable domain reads EAGVAQSPRYKIIEKRQSVAFWCNPISGHATLYWYQQILGQGPKLLIQFQNNGVVDDSQLPKDRFSAERLKGVDSTLKIQPAKLEDSAVYLCASSARTSNNEQFFGPGTRLTVL.

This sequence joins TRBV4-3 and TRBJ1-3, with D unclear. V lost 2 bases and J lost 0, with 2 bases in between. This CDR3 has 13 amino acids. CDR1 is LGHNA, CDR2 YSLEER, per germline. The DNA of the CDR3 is TGCGCCAGCAGCCAACGCTCTGGAAACACCATATATTTT. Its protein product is CASSQRSGNTIYF.

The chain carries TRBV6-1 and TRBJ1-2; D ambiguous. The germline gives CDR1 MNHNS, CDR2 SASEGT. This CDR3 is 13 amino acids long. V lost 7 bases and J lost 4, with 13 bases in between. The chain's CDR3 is CASTTGSGYGYTF. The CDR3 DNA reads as TGTGCCAGCACTACCGGGTCCGGCTATGGCTACACCTTC.

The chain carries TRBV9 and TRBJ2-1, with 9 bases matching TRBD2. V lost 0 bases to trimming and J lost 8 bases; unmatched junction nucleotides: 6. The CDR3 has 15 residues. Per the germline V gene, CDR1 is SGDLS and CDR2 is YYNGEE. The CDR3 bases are TGTGCCAGCAGCGTAGGTAATAGCGGGAGAGATGAGCAGTTCTTC. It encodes CASSVGNSGRDEQFF.

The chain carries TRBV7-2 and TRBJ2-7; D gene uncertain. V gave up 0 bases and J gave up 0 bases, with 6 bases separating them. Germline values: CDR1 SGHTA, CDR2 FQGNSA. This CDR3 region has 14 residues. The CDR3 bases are TGTGCCAGCAGCTTAGCCCCGAGCTCCTACGAGCAGTACTTC. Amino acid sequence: CASSLAPSSYEQYF.

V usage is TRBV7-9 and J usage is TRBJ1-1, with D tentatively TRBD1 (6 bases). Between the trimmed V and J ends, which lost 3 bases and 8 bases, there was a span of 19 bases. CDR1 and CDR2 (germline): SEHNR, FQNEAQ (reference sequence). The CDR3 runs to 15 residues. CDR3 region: CASSLQGMVSGEAFF. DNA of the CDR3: TGTGCCAGCAGCTTGCAGGGGATGGTGAGTGGAGAAGCTTTCTTT.

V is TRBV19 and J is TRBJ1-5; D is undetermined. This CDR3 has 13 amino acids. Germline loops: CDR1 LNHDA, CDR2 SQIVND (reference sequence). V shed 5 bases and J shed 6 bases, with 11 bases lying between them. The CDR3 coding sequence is TGTGCCAGTAGTTCCTCTTTCGTTCAGCCCCAGCATTTT. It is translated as CASSSSFVQPQHF.

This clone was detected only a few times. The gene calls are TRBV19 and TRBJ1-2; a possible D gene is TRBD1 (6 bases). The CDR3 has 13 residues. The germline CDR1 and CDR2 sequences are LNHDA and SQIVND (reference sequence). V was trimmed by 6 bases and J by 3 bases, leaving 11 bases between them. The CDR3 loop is CASRSQGDYGYTF. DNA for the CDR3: TGTGCCAGTAGGTCACAGGGCGACTATGGCTACACCTTC.

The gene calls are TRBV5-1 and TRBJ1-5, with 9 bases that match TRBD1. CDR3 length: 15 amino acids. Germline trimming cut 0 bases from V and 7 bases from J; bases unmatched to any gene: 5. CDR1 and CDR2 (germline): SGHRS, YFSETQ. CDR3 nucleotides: TGCGCCAGCAGCTTGGCGGGGACAGGGTCCCAGCCCCAGCATTTT. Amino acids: CASSLAGTGSQPQHF.

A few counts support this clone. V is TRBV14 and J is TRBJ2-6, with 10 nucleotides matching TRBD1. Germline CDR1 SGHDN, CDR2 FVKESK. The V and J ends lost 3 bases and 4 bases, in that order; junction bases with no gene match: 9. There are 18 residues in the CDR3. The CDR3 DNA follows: TGTGCCAGCAGCCACCCCCGGACAGGGGGATCAGGGGCCAACGTCCTGACTTTC. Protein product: CASSHPRTGGSGANVLTF.

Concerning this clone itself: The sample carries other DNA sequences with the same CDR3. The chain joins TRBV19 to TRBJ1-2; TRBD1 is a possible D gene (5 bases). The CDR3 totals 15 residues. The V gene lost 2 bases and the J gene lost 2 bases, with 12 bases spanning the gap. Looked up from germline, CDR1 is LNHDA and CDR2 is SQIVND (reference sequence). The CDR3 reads CASSIRQGPNYGYTF. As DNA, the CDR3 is TGTGCCAGTAGTATACGGCAGGGTCCCAACTATGGCTACACCTTC.

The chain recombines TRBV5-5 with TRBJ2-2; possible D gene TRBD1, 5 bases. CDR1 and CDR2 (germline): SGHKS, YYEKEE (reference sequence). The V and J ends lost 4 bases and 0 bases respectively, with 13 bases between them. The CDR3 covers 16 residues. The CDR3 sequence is CASSLRVGANTGELFF. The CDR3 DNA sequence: TGTGCCAGCAGCCTCCGGGTAGGGGCGAACACCGGGGAGCTGTTTTTT. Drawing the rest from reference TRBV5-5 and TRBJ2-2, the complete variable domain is DAGVTQSPTHLIKTRGQQVTLRCSPISGHKSVSWYQQVLGQGPQFIFQYYEKEERGRGNFPDRFSARQFPNYSSELNVNALLLGDSALYLCASSLRVGANTGELFFGEGSRLTVL.

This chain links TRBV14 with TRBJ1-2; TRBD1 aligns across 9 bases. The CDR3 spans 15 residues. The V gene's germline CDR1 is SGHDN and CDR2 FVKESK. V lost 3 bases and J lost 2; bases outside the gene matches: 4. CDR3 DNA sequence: TGTGCCAGCAGCCACTCCGGGACAGGGAACTATGGCTACACCTTC. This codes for CASSHSGTGNYGYTF.

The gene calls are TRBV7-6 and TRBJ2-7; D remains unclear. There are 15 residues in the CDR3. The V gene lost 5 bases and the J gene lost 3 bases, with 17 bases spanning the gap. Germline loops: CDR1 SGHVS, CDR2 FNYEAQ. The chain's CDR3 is CASSPHAALSYEQYF. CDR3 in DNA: TGTGCCAGCAGCCCCCATGCGGCTCTAAGCTACGAGCAGTACTTC. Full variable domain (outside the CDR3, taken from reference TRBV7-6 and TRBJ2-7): GAGVSQSPRYKVTKRGQDVALRCDPISGHVSLYWYRQALGQGPEFLTYFNYEAQQDKSGLPNDRFSAERPEGSISTLTIQRTEQRDSAMYRCASSPHAALSYEQYFGPGTRLTVT.

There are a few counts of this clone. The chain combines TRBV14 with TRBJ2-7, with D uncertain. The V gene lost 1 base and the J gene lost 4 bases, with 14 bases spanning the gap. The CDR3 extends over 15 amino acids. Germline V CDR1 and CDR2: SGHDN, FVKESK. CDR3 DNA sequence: TGTGCCAGCAGCCAAGGTGGGTCCAGAGGTTACGAGCAGTACGTC. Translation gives CASSQGGSRGYEQYV.

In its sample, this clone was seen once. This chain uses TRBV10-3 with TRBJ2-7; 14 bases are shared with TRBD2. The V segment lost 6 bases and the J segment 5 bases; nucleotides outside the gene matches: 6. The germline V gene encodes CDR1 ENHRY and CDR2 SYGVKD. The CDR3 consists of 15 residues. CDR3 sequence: CAISGTSGSPHEQYF. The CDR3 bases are TGTGCCATCAGCGGGACTAGCGGGAGTCCCCACGAGCAGTACTTC.

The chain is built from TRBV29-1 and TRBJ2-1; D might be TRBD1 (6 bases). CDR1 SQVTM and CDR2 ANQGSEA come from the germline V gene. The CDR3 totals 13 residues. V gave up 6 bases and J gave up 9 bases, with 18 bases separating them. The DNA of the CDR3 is TGCAGCGTAGCAAGAGGAGGACAGAGTGAGCAGTTCTTC. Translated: CSVARGGQSEQFF.

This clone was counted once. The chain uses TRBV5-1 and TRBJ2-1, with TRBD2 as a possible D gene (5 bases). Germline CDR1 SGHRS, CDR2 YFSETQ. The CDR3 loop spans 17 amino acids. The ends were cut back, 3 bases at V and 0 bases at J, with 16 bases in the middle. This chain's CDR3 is CASSWEPGFSSYNEQFF. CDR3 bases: TGCGCCAGCAGCTGGGAGCCAGGCTTCAGCTCCTACAATGAGCAGTTCTTC.

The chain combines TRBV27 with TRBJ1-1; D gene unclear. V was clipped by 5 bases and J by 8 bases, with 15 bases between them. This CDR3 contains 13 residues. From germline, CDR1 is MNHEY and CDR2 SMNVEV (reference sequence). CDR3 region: CASSGASREEAFF. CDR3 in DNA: TGTGCCAGCAGTGGTGCGAGTAGGGAGGAAGCTTTCTTT.

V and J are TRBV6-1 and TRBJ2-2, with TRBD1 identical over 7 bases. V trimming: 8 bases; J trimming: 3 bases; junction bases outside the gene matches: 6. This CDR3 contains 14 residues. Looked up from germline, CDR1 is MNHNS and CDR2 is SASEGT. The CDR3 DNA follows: TGTGCCAGCGGGCGGACAGGCTACACCGGGGAGCTGTTTTTT. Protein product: CASGRTGYTGELFF.

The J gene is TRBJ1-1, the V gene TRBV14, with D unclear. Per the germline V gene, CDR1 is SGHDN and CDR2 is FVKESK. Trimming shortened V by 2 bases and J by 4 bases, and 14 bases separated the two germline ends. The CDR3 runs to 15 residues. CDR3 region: CASSQISFGVTEAFF. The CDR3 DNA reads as TGTGCCAGCAGCCAAATCTCATTTGGAGTCACTGAAGCTTTCTTT.

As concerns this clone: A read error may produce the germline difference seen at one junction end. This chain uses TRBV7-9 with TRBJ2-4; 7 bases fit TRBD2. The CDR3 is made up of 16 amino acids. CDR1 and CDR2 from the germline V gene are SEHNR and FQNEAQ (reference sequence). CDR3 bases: TGTTCCAGCGGCCCTAGGGAGGGCAAAGCCAAAAACATTCAGTACTTC. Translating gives CSSGPREGKAKNIQYF.

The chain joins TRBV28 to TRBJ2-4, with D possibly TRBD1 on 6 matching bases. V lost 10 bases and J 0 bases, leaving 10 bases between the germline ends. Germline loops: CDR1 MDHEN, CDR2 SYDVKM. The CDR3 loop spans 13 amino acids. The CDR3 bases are TGTGCCACTACAGGGTTAGCCAAAAACATTCAGTACTTC. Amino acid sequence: CATTGLAKNIQYF.

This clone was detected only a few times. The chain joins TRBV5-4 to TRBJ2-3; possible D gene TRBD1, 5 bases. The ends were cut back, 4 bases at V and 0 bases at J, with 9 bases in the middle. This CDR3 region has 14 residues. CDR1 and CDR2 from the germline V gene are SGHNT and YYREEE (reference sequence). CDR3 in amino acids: CASSPDSSTDTQYF. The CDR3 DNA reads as TGTGCCAGCAGCCCTGACAGCAGCACAGATACGCAGTATTTT. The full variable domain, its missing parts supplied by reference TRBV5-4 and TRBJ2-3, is ETGVTQSPTHLIKTRGQQVTLRCSSQSGHNTVSWYQQALGQGPQFIFQYYREEENGRGNFPPRFSGLQFPNYSSELNVNALELDDSALYLCASSPDSSTDTQYFGPGTRLTVL.

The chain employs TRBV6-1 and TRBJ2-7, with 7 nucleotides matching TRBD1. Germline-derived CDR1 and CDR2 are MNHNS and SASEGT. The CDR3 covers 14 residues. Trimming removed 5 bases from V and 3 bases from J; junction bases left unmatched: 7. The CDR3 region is CASSHRPGGYEQYV. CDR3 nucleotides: TGTGCCAGCAGTCATCGGCCAGGGGGCTACGAGCAGTACGTC.

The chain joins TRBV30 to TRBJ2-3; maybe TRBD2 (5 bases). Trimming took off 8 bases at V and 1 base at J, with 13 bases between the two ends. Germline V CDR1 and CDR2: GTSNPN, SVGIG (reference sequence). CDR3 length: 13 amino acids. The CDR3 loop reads CAGGPGGTDTQYF. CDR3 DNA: TGTGCCGGAGGACCTGGGGGCACAGATACGCAGTATTTT.